A single sample is the source of the 31 T cell receptor beta chains below, sequenced in a study of T-cell memory formation after mild COVID-19. TCRdb called the 5' RACE reads again in MiXCR, with one record for every CDR3 protein. The profile shows 300,000 to 400,000 distinct CDR3 sequences, about an eighth of them singletons. Sequenced: PBMCs or a T cell subset sorted from them (not recorded which). These receptors were obtained from a man between 18 and 35 years old who had mild COVID-19 (a few samples of this study predate the infection). Cell type and time point are not known.

This clonotype was seen repeatedly, ten times or more. V and J are TRBV7-2 and TRBJ2-3; 8 positions agree with TRBD1. Germline V lookup: CDR1 SGHTA, CDR2 FQGNSA. The CDR3 loop spans 15 amino acids. The V segment lost 5 bases and the J segment 0 bases; nucleotides outside the gene matches: 4. The DNA of the CDR3 is TGTGCCAGCAGCCCGGACAGGGCTAGCACAGATACGCAGTATTTT. It specifies CASSPDRASTDTQYF.

This clonotype was observed many times. The chain has TRBV19 and TRBJ2-7, with TRBD1 matching over 8 bases. The CDR3 spans 13 residues. Looked up from germline, CDR1 is LNHDA and CDR2 is SQIVND (reference sequence). V shed 6 bases, J shed 9 bases, and the junction held 10 bases outside the gene matches. The CDR3 loop is CASSQGAPSGQYF. The CDR3 bases are TGTGCCAGTAGCCAGGGGGCTCCTTCAGGGCAGTACTTC.

The table lists this clonotype with a few counts. This chain uses TRBV20-1 with TRBJ2-5; 8 bases are a match to TRBD2. This CDR3 is built from 14 residues. CDR1 and CDR2 from the germline V gene are DFQATT and SNEGSKA (reference sequence). With 6 bases clipped from V and 5 bases from J, the junction kept 11 bases outside the gene matches. CDR3 DNA: TGCAGTGCACTCCCCGGGACTAGAGGGGAGACCCAGTACTTC. It translates to CSALPGTRGETQYF.

The chain uses TRBV11-2 and TRBJ2-2; D ambiguous. V was cut by 3 bases and J by 10 bases, with 6 bases left in between. Germline V gene data show CDR1 as SGHAT and CDR2 as FQNNGV. This CDR3 comprises 11 residues. The CDR3 coding sequence is TGTGCCAGCAGCTTGGCCCAGGAGCTGTTTTTT. It is translated as CASSLAQELFF.

The rearrangement joins TRBV6-6 to TRBJ2-7; D possibly matches TRBD1 or TRBD2 (5 bases each). The V end lost 2 bases, the J end lost 4 bases, and 12 bases lay between the germline ends. The CDR3 covers 14 residues. Looked up from germline, CDR1 is MNHNY and CDR2 is SVGAGI (reference sequence). The DNA for the CDR3 is TGTGCCAGCAGTTACGTTCCGGGGACGTACGAGCAGTACGTC. It yields the protein CASSYVPGTYEQYV.

The CDR3 DNA reads TGTGCCAGCAGCCCTAGCGGGGGAGAAAGTTACAATGAGCAGTTCTTC. As protein: CASSPSGGESYNEQFF. The gene calls are TRBV9 and TRBJ2-1, with 10 bases matching TRBD2. Germline V gene data show CDR1 as SGDLS and CDR2 as YYNGEE. V trimming: 4 bases; J trimming: 4 bases; junction bases outside the gene matches: 8. CDR3 length: 16 residues.

This clonotype has just a few counts. The rearrangement uses TRBV4-3 and TRBJ2-3, with 10 bases identical to TRBD1. The CDR3 runs 17 residues. In germline, CDR1 is LGHNA, CDR2 YSLEER. Losses at the gene ends were 2 bases for V and 2 bases for J; bases not matched to a gene: 7. In DNA, the CDR3 is TGCGCCAGCAGCCAACTTACCGGGACAGGGGTCACAGATACGCAGTATTTT. This sequence encodes CASSQLTGTGVTDTQYF.

This chain links TRBV20-1 with TRBJ2-1; D uncertain. V shed 6 bases and J shed 0 bases, with 18 bases lying between them. CDR3 length: 16 residues. The V gene's germline CDR1 is DFQATT and CDR2 SNEGSKA (reference sequence). The CDR3 DNA reads as TGCAGTGCGACCGTGACTGGCCGAAGCTCCTACAATGAGCAGTTCTTC. This codes for CSATVTGRSSYNEQFF.

Only one count was recorded for this clonotype. This chain joins TRBV28 and TRBJ2-1; D is unresolved. V lost 2 bases, J lost 8 bases, and 7 bases lay in between. Germline V CDR1 and CDR2: MDHEN, SYDVKM. This CDR3 has 12 residues. The CDR3 DNA follows: TGTGCCAGCAGTTTAACTGAGGATGAGCAGTTCTTC. As protein: CASSLTEDEQFF. The full variable domain, completed using reference TRBV28 and TRBJ2-1, is DVKVTQSSRYLVKRTGEKVFLECVQDMDHENMFWYRQDPGLGLRLIYFSYDVKMKEKGDIPEGYSVSREKKERFSLILESASTNQTSMYLCASSLTEDEQFFGPGTRLTVL.

The rearrangement joins TRBV28 to TRBJ1-3; no definite D call. Trimming cost V 7 bases and J 4 bases, with 11 bases left between them. The CDR3 is made up of 13 amino acids. The V gene's germline CDR1 is MDHEN and CDR2 SYDVKM. DNA for the CDR3: TGTGCCAGCACCCGTGGCTTCGGAAACACCATATATTTT. It yields the protein CASTRGFGNTIYF. Full variable domain (missing parts from reference TRBV28 and TRBJ1-3): DVKVTQSSRYLVKRTGEKVFLECVQDMDHENMFWYRQDPGLGLRLIYFSYDVKMKEKGDIPEGYSVSREKKERFSLILESASTNQTSMYLCASTRGFGNTIYFGEGSWLTVV.

This clonotype was recorded a few times. The chain couples TRBV12-3 or TRBV12-4 to TRBJ2-2; possibly TRBD1 for D (5 bases). This CDR3 spans 13 amino acids. V lost 1 base and J 6 bases, leaving 6 bases between the germline ends. This chain's CDR3 is CASSLGQPGELFF. In DNA, the CDR3 is TGTGCCAGCAGTTTAGGACAGCCCGGGGAGCTGTTTTTT.

V gene TRBV11-2 combines with J gene TRBJ2-7, with TRBD2 matching 7 bases. Looked up from germline, CDR1 is SGHAT and CDR2 is FQNNGV. This CDR3 contains 13 residues. With V trimmed by 1 base and J by 6 bases, 3 bases remained unmatched. The CDR3 loop is CASSLGEGSEQYF. In DNA, the CDR3 is TGTGCCAGCAGCTTAGGGGAGGGCAGCGAGCAGTACTTC.

The rearrangement links TRBV7-2 to TRBJ1-4; TRBD1 is a possible D gene (5 bases). CDR3 length: 15 residues. Germline CDR1 reads SGHTA; CDR2 reads FQGNSA. Trimming took off 5 bases at V and 8 bases at J, with 18 bases between the two ends. CDR3 sequence (DNA): TGTGCCAGCAGCAATCACAGGCTACCAGGGGAAAAACTGTTTTTT. Encoded protein: CASSNHRLPGEKLFF.

V is TRBV6-6 and J is TRBJ2-3; a possible D gene is TRBD2 (6 bases). The CDR3 contains 16 residues. Germline CDR1 MNHNY, CDR2 SVGAGI (reference sequence). The V end was cut by 2 bases, the J end by 2 bases, with 14 bases between. CDR3 coding DNA: TGTGCCAGCAGTTACGGGGAGGATCCCCACACAGATACGCAGTATTTT. This gives the protein CASSYGEDPHTDTQYF.

The chain carries TRBV29-1 and TRBJ2-2; 8 positions agree with TRBD2. Germline values: CDR1 SQVTM, CDR2 ANQGSEA. V was pared by 6 bases and J by 0 bases, with 6 bases of the junction left unmatched. The CDR3 covers 15 residues. CDR3 amino acids: CSVKSGGTNTGELFF. The DNA of the CDR3 is TGCAGCGTGAAGTCGGGGGGGACGAACACCGGGGAGCTGTTTTTT.

This clonotype was seen only a few times. A read error may account for a junction end that differs from germline. The J gene is TRBJ2-3, the V gene TRBV2, with D possibly matching TRBD2 (5 bases). The CDR3 has 13 residues. Germline assignment: CDR1 SNHLY and CDR2 FYNNEI. DNA for the CDR3: TGTGCCAGCAGAGAAGGGAGTACAGATACGCAGTATTTT. Encoded protein: CASREGSTDTQYF.

The chain is built from TRBV5-8 and TRBJ2-1, with 7 bases aligning to TRBD1. The CDR3 extends over 13 amino acids. V shed 1 base and J 8 bases; nucleotides not matched to a gene: 3. Germline loops: CDR1 SGHTS, CDR2 YDEGEE. The CDR3 spells CASSLLTGDEQFF. In nucleotides, the CDR3 is TGTGCCAGCAGCTTGTTAACAGGGGATGAGCAGTTCTTC.

This chain connects TRBV20-1 to TRBJ1-2, with D unclear. Germline V gene lookup returns CDR1 DFQATT and CDR2 SNEGSKA (reference sequence). V was trimmed by 3 bases and J by 4 bases, leaving 9 bases between them. The CDR3 runs 12 residues. CDR3 sequence reads: CSARPDGYGYTF. CDR3 sequence (DNA): TGCAGTGCTAGGCCGGACGGCTATGGCTACACCTTC.

The chain links TRBV7-8 to TRBJ2-3; D gene ambiguous. V dropped 5 bases and J dropped 2 bases, with 11 bases sitting between them. The CDR3 extends over 14 amino acids. Germline V gene lookup returns CDR1 SGHVS and CDR2 FQNEAQ. The CDR3 DNA sequence: TGTGCCAGCAGCGCTCCTAGATTCACAGATACGCAGTATTTT. Its protein product is CASSAPRFTDTQYF.

J is TRBJ1-5 and V is TRBV9; the match to TRBD1 covers 8 bases. The junction had 8 bases not matched to a gene; V was cut back by 0 bases and J by 9 bases. Germline V gives CDR1 SGDLS, CDR2 YYNGEE. This CDR3 contains 15 residues. The CDR3 sequence: CASSVEADRGTPQHF. DNA of the CDR3: TGTGCCAGCAGCGTAGAGGCAGACAGGGGTACGCCCCAGCATTTT.

This clonotype has at least ten counts. CDR3 DNA: TGCAGTAAGACGGGGGGGCCCACAGATACGCAGTATTTT. It encodes CSKTGGPTDTQYF. The chain uses TRBV20-1 and TRBJ2-3, with 8 nucleotides matching TRBD2. In germline, CDR1 is DFQATT, CDR2 SNEGSKA (reference sequence). Unmatched junction bases numbered 6, after V lost 8 bases and J lost 2 bases. CDR3 length: 13 amino acids.

This clonotype has a handful of counts. The chain employs TRBV2 and TRBJ1-1; D is uncertain. The germline gives CDR1 SNHLY, CDR2 FYNNEI. V lost 6 bases to trimming and J lost 1 base, with 12 bases between them. CDR3 length equals 14 residues. The CDR3 spells CASRNRKGNTEAFF. Written as DNA, the CDR3 is TGTGCCAGCAGGAATCGGAAGGGGAACACTGAAGCTTTCTTT.

In its sample, this clonotype was seen a few times. The chain carries TRBV30 and TRBJ2-5; the D is unclear. Deletions cut 0 bases from V and 4 bases from J, with 3 bases between. In germline, CDR1 is GTSNPN, CDR2 SVGIG (reference sequence). The CDR3 sequence is 11 residues long. CDR3 sequence reads: CAWSVSETQYF. CDR3 nucleotides: TGTGCCTGGAGTGTTTCAGAGACCCAGTACTTC.

This clonotype has at least ten counts. The gene calls are TRBV12-3 or TRBV12-4 and TRBJ2-1; D may be TRBD1 or TRBD2 (5 bases each). The ends were cut back, 6 bases at V and 5 bases at J, with 14 bases in the middle. CDR3 size: 14 residues. The CDR3 reads CASRQPGPNNEQFF. Here the CDR3 DNA reads TGTGCCAGCAGACAACCGGGGCCCAACAATGAGCAGTTCTTC.

This clonotype was seen only a few times. V and J are TRBV6-1 and TRBJ2-1; 8 positions agree with TRBD2. Unmatched junction bases numbered 12, after V lost 5 bases and J lost 6 bases. This CDR3 comprises 16 residues. Germline-derived CDR1 and CDR2 are MNHNS and SASEGT. The CDR3: CASSSRVAGGPNEQFF. The CDR3 DNA reads as TGTGCCAGCAGTTCGCGAGTTGCGGGGGGTCCCAATGAGCAGTTCTTC.

The genes are TRBV12-3 or TRBV12-4 and TRBJ1-5, with D hard to call. CDR3 size: 14 residues. Trimming removed 1 base from V and 6 bases from J, with 10 bases in between. CDR3 coding DNA: TGTGCCAGCAGTTTAGAGGGAGCGGGTCAGCCCCAGCATTTT. Translating gives CASSLEGAGQPQHF.

The V call is TRBV7-8, the J call TRBJ2-1, with D unresolved. Per germline, CDR1 SGHVS and CDR2 FQNEAQ. This CDR3 spans 13 amino acids. The V gene lost 4 bases and the J gene lost 8 bases, with 12 bases spanning the gap. The CDR3 nucleotides read TGTGCCAGCAGCTCACCCATAGGTGATGAGCAGTTCTTC. The encoded protein is CASSSPIGDEQFF.

This clonotype was found many times. The chain links TRBV6-2 or TRBV6-3 to TRBJ2-2; no firm D call. Trimming cost V 5 bases and J 3 bases, with 10 bases left between them. The length of the CDR3 is 14 residues. Per germline, CDR1 MNHEY and CDR2 SVGEGT. The CDR3 region is CASSPAAYTGELFF. The DNA of the CDR3 is TGTGCCAGCAGTCCAGCCGCGTACACCGGGGAGCTGTTTTTT.

This clonotype was seen ten or more times. CDR3 residues: CASSRQYQETQYF. The CDR3 DNA is TGTGCCAGCAGTCGACAGTATCAAGAGACCCAGTACTTC. The V call is TRBV6-5, the J call TRBJ2-5, with TRBD1 as a possible D gene (5 bases). CDR3 length: 13 amino acids. Germline V gives CDR1 MNHEY, CDR2 SVGAGI. Trimming cost V 5 bases and J 2 bases, with 9 bases left between them.

This rearrangement joins TRBV4-1 to TRBJ2-2; no reliable D call. V gave up 0 bases and J gave up 7 bases, with 12 bases separating them. This CDR3 is 15 amino acids long. The germline gives CDR1 MGHRA, CDR2 YSYEKL. The CDR3 here is CASSQEYSGYGELFF. The CDR3 nucleotides are TGCGCCAGCAGCCAAGAATATTCGGGTTACGGGGAGCTGTTTTTT.

The chain is built from TRBV27 and TRBJ1-2, with 9 bases lining up with TRBD1. This CDR3 spans 14 amino acids. The ends lost 4 bases at V and 6 bases at J; junction bases unmatched: 6. Germline values: CDR1 MNHEY, CDR2 SMNVEV (reference sequence). The CDR3, as DNA: TGTGCCAGCAGTTATCTCCGGGACAGGGATGGCTACACCTTC. Amino acids: CASSYLRDRDGYTF.